A single sample gave rise to the 16 T cell receptor beta chains below, sequenced in a study of blood T cell repertoires in COVID-19. The method was immunoSEQ multiplex PCR; TCRdb's version includes in-frame clones alone and lacks a portion of them. The profile shows about 230,000 clones, roughly 80% of them singletons. Material for sequencing was peripheral blood. The receptors were gathered from a woman between 45 and 60 years old with acute or convalescent COVID-19.

This sequence joins TRBV27 and TRBJ1-5, with no clear D. Trimming pared 6 bases from V and 3 bases from J, leaving 6 bases between. The germline gives CDR1 MNHEY, CDR2 SMNVEV (reference sequence). The CDR3 consists of 12 residues. This chain's CDR3 is CASSPLNQPQHF. CDR3 coding DNA: TGTGCCAGCAGCCCCCTCAATCAGCCCCAGCATTTT.

The chain couples TRBV5-5 to TRBJ2-1; 9 bases are shared with TRBD1. This CDR3 has 16 residues. J was trimmed by 4 bases and V by 4 bases; bases with no gene match: 9. Germline lookup yields CDR1 SGHKS and CDR2 YYEKEE (reference sequence). CDR3 protein: CASSGVPGQGYNEQFF. In DNA, the CDR3 is TGTGCCAGCAGCGGGGTCCCGGGACAGGGATACAATGAGCAGTTCTTC. Full variable domain (remainder filled in from reference TRBV5-5 and TRBJ2-1): DAGVTQSPTHLIKTRGQQVTLRCSPISGHKSVSWYQQVLGQGPQFIFQYYEKEERGRGNFPDRFSARQFPNYSSELNVNALLLGDSALYLCASSGVPGQGYNEQFFGPGTRLTVL.

This sequence joins TRBV6-2 or TRBV6-3 and TRBJ2-4; 15 bases are shared with TRBD2. Trimming at V came to 5 bases and at J to 9 bases, leaving 8 bases not matched to a gene. The CDR3 sequence is 16 residues long. Germline lookup yields CDR1 MNHEY and CDR2 SVGEGT. The DNA of the CDR3 is TGTGCCAGCAGTCCGGGACTAGCGGGGGGACGAATCATTCAGTACTTC. It is translated as CASSPGLAGGRIIQYF.

This clone was observed a few times. The J gene is TRBJ2-3, the V gene TRBV19; TRBD1 matches at 8 bases. The CDR3 has 16 amino acids. The germline gives CDR1 LNHDA, CDR2 SQIVND (reference sequence). The trim removed 1 base at V and 5 bases at J, leaving 8 bases unmatched. CDR3 sequence reads: CASSIGGRGRRDTQYF. CDR3 bases: TGTGCCAGTAGTATAGGGGGCAGGGGGCGGAGAGATACGCAGTATTTT.

About this clone: Other DNA variants within this sample encode the same CDR3. CDR3 in amino acids: CASSILAGYNEQFF. CDR3 nucleotide sequence: TGTGCCAGTAGTATACTAGCGGGCTACAATGAGCAGTTCTTC. The chain has TRBV19 and TRBJ2-1; 8 nucleotides line up with TRBD2. The germline CDR1 and CDR2 sequences are LNHDA and SQIVND (reference sequence). Trimming at V came to 2 bases and at J to 3 bases, leaving 0 bases not matched to a gene. This CDR3 has 14 residues.

This clone was observed a few times. The genes are TRBV3-1 (or the pseudogene TRBV3-2) and TRBJ1-6; D remains unclear. This CDR3 has 15 amino acids. Trimming took 2 bases from V and 0 from J, leaving 5 bases between them. Germline V CDR1 and CDR2: LGHDT, YNNKEL (reference sequence). The CDR3 spells CASSQLSSYNSPLHF. The CDR3 DNA follows: TGTGCCAGCAGCCAACTTAGCTCCTATAATTCACCCCTCCACTTT.

The V call is TRBV19, the J call TRBJ2-2; 12 bases are shared with TRBD2. Germline CDR1 and CDR2: LNHDA and SQIVND (reference sequence). Unmatched junction bases numbered 22, after V lost 9 bases and J lost 5 bases. CDR3 length: 20 residues. CDR3: CASKVPNFLAGGPGTGELFF. In nucleotides, the CDR3 is TGTGCCAGCAAAGTCCCCAATTTTCTAGCGGGAGGGCCTGGAACCGGGGAGCTGTTTTTT.

The chain recombines TRBV28 with TRBJ1-2; D not resolved. The CDR3 consists of 14 residues. V was pared by 1 base and J by 6 bases, with 12 bases between. Germline V CDR1 and CDR2: MDHEN, SYDVKM. DNA for the CDR3: TGTGCCAGCAGTTTATACCAGACTTATAATGGCTACACCTTC. It codes for CASSLYQTYNGYTF.

The chain uses TRBV3-1 (or the pseudogene TRBV3-2) and TRBJ1-1; D is undetermined. The CDR3 length is 15 residues. Germline V CDR1 and CDR2: LGHDT, YNNKEL (reference sequence). Trimming took 4 bases from V and 4 from J, leaving 16 bases between them. The CDR3 DNA reads TGTGCCAGCAGCCGGACTTTAACGGCGGGCACTGAAGCTTTCTTT. It yields the protein CASSRTLTAGTEAFF.

This clone was detected once. The chain recombines TRBV5-1 with TRBJ2-1; possible D gene TRBD1, 7 bases. The length of the CDR3 is 24 residues. Trimming pared 6 bases from V and 7 bases from J, leaving 47 bases between. The germline V gene encodes CDR1 SGHRS and CDR2 YFSETQ. The CDR3 DNA reads as TGCGCCAGCAACCCGGGACTGGGAGGTAGGGCCACAACAACGACAGGGCTGAGGAATAATGAGCAGTTCTTC. It specifies CASNPGLGGRATTTTGLRNNEQFF.

The chain links TRBV11-2 to TRBJ1-1, with a weak D call TRBD1 (6 bases). The germline V gene has CDR1 SGHAT and CDR2 FQNNGV. Trimming pared 4 bases from V and 3 bases from J, leaving 12 bases between. This CDR3 has 14 residues. CDR3 loop: CASSSGGRYTEAFF. The CDR3 nucleotides read TGTGCCAGCAGCTCGGGGGGCAGGTACACTGAAGCTTTCTTT.

The chain employs TRBV6-2 or TRBV6-3 and TRBJ1-3, with 7 positions matching TRBD1. The CDR3 loop spans 16 amino acids. The trim removed 5 bases at V and 0 bases at J, leaving 7 bases unmatched. Germline assignment: CDR1 MNHEY and CDR2 SVGEGT. The CDR3 sequence: CASSLGQARSGNTIYF. CDR3 nucleotides: TGTGCCAGCAGTCTAGGACAGGCCCGCTCTGGAAACACCATATATTTT.

The chain links TRBV28 to TRBJ2-4; possible D gene TRBD2, 5 bases. V was cut by 5 bases and J by 0 bases, with 20 bases left in between. From germline, CDR1 is MDHEN and CDR2 SYDVKM. The CDR3 is made up of 18 amino acids. CDR3 DNA: TGTGCCAGCAGTAAGAGGACTGGTAGAAGCCTAGCCAAAAACATTCAGTACTTC. Translated: CASSKRTGRSLAKNIQYF.

J is TRBJ2-2 and V is TRBV7-2; D is possibly TRBD1 (5 bases). V lost 5 bases to trimming and J lost 3 bases, with 13 bases between them. This CDR3 spans 15 amino acids. Germline V lookup: CDR1 SGHTA, CDR2 FQGNSA. In DNA form, the CDR3 reads TGTGCCAGCAGCCCAGGGTGGATGGACACCGGGGAGCTGTTTTTT. Protein: CASSPGWMDTGELFF. The full variable domain, in which reference TRBV7-2 and TRBJ2-2 provide the parts outside the CDR3, is GAGVSQSPSNKVTEKGKDVELRCDPISGHTALYWYRQSLGQGLEFLIYFQGNSAPDKSGLPSDRFSAERTGGSVSTLTIQRTQQEDSAVYLCASSPGWMDTGELFFGEGSRLTVL.

The chain combines TRBV4-1 with TRBJ1-4; a weak D match, TRBD1 (5 bases). Deletions cut 3 bases from V and 10 bases from J, with 9 bases between. Germline assignment: CDR1 MGHRA and CDR2 YSYEKL. CDR3 length equals 12 residues. CDR3 coding DNA: TGCGCCAGCAGCCAGTTGGGGCGAAAACTGTTTTTT. Its protein product is CASSQLGRKLFF.

CDR3 nucleotide sequence: TGCGCCAGCAGCCAAGGAGCTAGCGGGAACACAGATACGCAGTATTTT. Amino acids: CASSQGASGNTDTQYF. The chain employs TRBV4-3 and TRBJ2-3, with 9 bases lining up with TRBD2. V was pared by 1 base and J by 2 bases, with 4 bases of the junction left unmatched. CDR1 and CDR2 (germline): LGHNA, YSLEER. CDR3 size: 16 residues.